This T cell receptor beta chain is drawn from a study of T cell responses to AZD1222 COVID-19 vaccine. Points from the study as a whole: Just five to seven AZD1222 recipients tested seropositive at baseline. Spike-specific TCR breadth and depth grew following two AZD1222 doses. White British donors predominated, females outnumbered males, and clonal diversity was possibly underestimated.

Comment on this clone: The antigen is not known.

V was trimmed by 1 base and J by 8 bases, leaving 6 bases between them. This CDR3 comprises 11 residues. Germline V gene sequence: CDR1 GTSNPN, CDR2 SVGIG (reference sequence). Sequencing was performed with immunoSEQ multiplex PCR; in TCRdb, only in-frame clones are kept and a portion is missing. The sample yields over 70,000 clones, around 90% seen once. The specimen comprised peripheral blood, sampled on day 0 of MenACWY control vaccination. This TCR came from an adult in good health. The chain links TRBV30 to TRBJ1-3; D gene ambiguous. The CDR3 loop is CAWSARDTIYF. CDR3 in DNA: TGTGCCTGGAGTGCCCGAGACACCATATATTTT.